This entry lists 31 T cell receptor beta chains sequenced from one sample in a study of graft-versus-host responses after intestinal transplantation. These receptors' targets are unknown. Here immunoSEQ multiplex PCR was the method, and the copy in TCRdb shows in-frame clones only, minus some. The sample contains around 36,000 clones, around 96% of which appear only once. The sample in question was unstimulated CD8+ T cells sorted from spleen or lymph node cells, obtained before transplant. The origin of the receptors is a human donor who was the organ donor for an intestinal transplant.

The V and J genes are TRBV27 and TRBJ1-1, with TRBD1 identical over 7 bases. Trimming cost V 2 bases and J 3 bases; bases outside gene matches: 3. The CDR3 contains 14 residues. The germline CDR1 and CDR2 sequences are MNHEY and SMNVEV (reference sequence). The CDR3 bases are TGTGCCAGCAGTTTACAGGGGGAGGACACTGAAGCTTTCTTT. Encoded protein: CASSLQGEDTEAFF.

The gene calls are TRBV7-8 and TRBJ1-5, with TRBD1 as a possible D gene (6 bases). V was cut by 1 base and J by 5 bases, with 15 bases left in between. The CDR3 loop spans 16 amino acids. CDR1 SGHVS and CDR2 FQNEAQ come from the germline V gene. CDR3 DNA sequence: TGTGCCAGCAGCTTAGGGGGGGTGGGGGCGTATCAGCCCCAGCATTTT. Residues: CASSLGGVGAYQPQHF. Using reference TRBV7-8 and TRBJ1-5 for the parts outside the CDR3, the full variable domain is GAGVSQSPRYKVAKRGQDVALRCDPISGHVSLFWYQQALGQGPEFLTYFQNEAQLDKSGLPSDRFFAERPEGSVSTLKIQRTQQEDSAVYLCASSLGGVGAYQPQHFGDGTRLSIL.

V is TRBV6-6 and J is TRBJ2-1; 9 nucleotides align to TRBD2. The CDR3 consists of 15 residues. After removal of 7 bases from V and 3 bases from J, the junction contained 7 bases not matched to a gene. The germline CDR1 and CDR2 sequences are MNHNY and SVGAGI (reference sequence). The CDR3 is CASTPISGGYNEQFF. The CDR3 DNA reads as TGTGCCAGCACGCCAATTAGCGGGGGCTACAATGAGCAGTTCTTC.

The chain uses TRBV19 and TRBJ2-5, with D perhaps matching TRBD2 (6 bases). V was cut by 4 bases and J by 5 bases, with 20 bases left in between. Germline V gene lookup returns CDR1 LNHDA and CDR2 SQIVND (reference sequence). The CDR3 contains 16 residues. CDR3 DNA sequence: TGTGCCAGTAGTAATGCGGGGCCTTCTACTCGGGAGACCCAGTACTTC. Translating gives CASSNAGPSTRETQYF.

J is TRBJ1-6 and V is TRBV15, with TRBD1 identical over 7 bases. The junction had 6 bases not matched to a gene; V was cut back by 0 bases and J by 10 bases. This CDR3 spans 15 amino acids. CDR1 is LNHNV and CDR2 is YYDKDF in the germline V gene (reference sequence). The CDR3 DNA reads TGTGCCACCAGCAGAGAAAGGGGGCCGGGATCACCCCTCCACTTT. As protein: CATSRERGPGSPLHF.

This clone was seen a single time. The J gene is TRBJ1-1, the V gene TRBV9; no clear D. The CDR3 is 12 amino acids. Per the germline V gene, CDR1 is SGDLS and CDR2 is YYNGEE. V was cut by 3 bases and J by 4 bases, with 7 bases left in between. The CDR3 bases are TGTGCCAGCAGCGGAAAAGCCACTGAAGCTTTCTTT. Residues: CASSGKATEAFF. The whole variable domain, filled in from reference TRBV9 and TRBJ1-1, reads DSGVTQTPKHLITATGQRVTLRCSPRSGDLSVYWYQQSLDQGLQFLIQYYNGEERAKGNILERFSAQQFPDLHSELNLSSLELGDSALYFCASSGKATEAFFGQGTRLTVV.

This clone was counted only a few times. The chain uses TRBV19 and TRBJ2-7; D unclear. The CDR3 runs to 12 residues. Deletions cut 5 bases from V and 3 bases from J, with 8 bases between. Germline V gene sequence: CDR1 LNHDA, CDR2 SQIVND (reference sequence). The CDR3 loop reads CASSAPGYEQYF. In DNA, the CDR3 is TGTGCCAGTAGTGCCCCTGGCTACGAGCAGTACTTC.

V and J are TRBV30 and TRBJ1-2, with D unclear. Germline CDR1 and CDR2: GTSNPN and SVGIG (reference sequence). The CDR3 extends over 11 amino acids. Trimming left V 0 bases short and J 1 base short, with 0 bases between. Here the CDR3 reads CAWSVNYGYTF. DNA of the CDR3: TGTGCCTGGAGTGTTAACTATGGCTACACCTTC. Based on the CDR3 plus reference TRBV30 and TRBJ1-2, the full variable domain is SQTIHQWPATLVQPVGSPLSLECTVEGTSNPNLYWYRQAAGRGLQLLFYSVGIGQISSEVPQNLSASRPQDRQFILSSKKLLLSDSGFYLCAWSVNYGYTFGSGTRLTVV.

This chain joins TRBV7-6 and TRBJ2-1; D unresolved. Germline-derived CDR1 and CDR2 are SGHVS and FNYEAQ. The CDR3 runs to 14 residues. V lost 1 base to trimming and J lost 5 bases, with 9 bases between them. The CDR3 loop is CASSLDYRDNEQFF. CDR3 DNA sequence: TGTGCCAGCAGCTTAGATTACCGAGACAATGAGCAGTTCTTC.

The CDR3 region has the DNA TGTGCCAGCAGCGTAGGAGGGGGCGCGGAGACCCAGTACTTC. Encoded protein: CASSVGGGAETQYF. The rearrangement links TRBV9 to TRBJ2-5; 7 bases agree with TRBD1. CDR1 and CDR2 (germline): SGDLS, YYNGEE. The CDR3 totals 14 residues. Unmatched junction bases numbered 4, after V lost 0 bases and J lost 5 bases.

V is TRBV4-3 and J is TRBJ2-1; TRBD1 matches at 9 bases. This CDR3 contains 17 residues. The J segment lost 5 bases and the V segment lost 6 bases, leaving 14 bases of the junction unmatched. Germline assignment: CDR1 LGHNA and CDR2 YSLEER. In DNA form, the CDR3 reads TGCGCCAGCAGGCCCGGACACCGGACAGGGGCCAACAATGAGCAGTTCTTC. This sequence encodes CASRPGHRTGANNEQFF.

The chain is built from TRBV5-4 and TRBJ2-5, with D maybe TRBD1 (6 bases). This CDR3 comprises 13 residues. V lost 4 bases and J lost 5, with 12 bases in between. Germline CDR1 is SGHNT and CDR2 is YYREEE (reference sequence). DNA for the CDR3: TGTGCCAGCAGCACCTATGACAGGGAGACCCAGTACTTC. Translation gives CASSTYDRETQYF.

The chain couples TRBV6-1 to TRBJ1-1; D perhaps matches TRBD1 (5 bases). This CDR3 has 17 residues. CDR1 is MNHNS and CDR2 is SASEGT in the germline V gene. V gave up 2 bases and J gave up 0 bases, with 16 bases separating them. The CDR3, as DNA: TGTGCCAGCAGTGAACCTCTAGGGGTGTTCGTGAACACTGAAGCTTTCTTT. This codes for CASSEPLGVFVNTEAFF.

V gene TRBV5-1 combines with J gene TRBJ1-1; tentatively, D is TRBD1 (5 bases). V was clipped by 0 bases and J by 5 bases, with 11 bases between them. Looked up from germline, CDR1 is SGHRS and CDR2 is YFSETQ. The CDR3 has 14 amino acids. The CDR3 sequence is CASSLALRVTEAFF. CDR3 bases: TGCGCCAGCAGCTTGGCCCTCAGGGTAACTGAAGCTTTCTTT.

CDR3 sequence reads: CASSLDSMSYEQYF. The CDR3 region has the DNA TGCGCCAGCAGCTTGGACAGCATGAGTTACGAGCAGTACTTC. The genes are TRBV5-1 and TRBJ2-7; no firm D call. CDR1 and CDR2 from the germline V gene are SGHRS and YFSETQ. CDR3 length: 14 residues. The germline V and J ends were trimmed by 0 bases and 4 bases, with 11 bases remaining between them.

V is TRBV29-1 and J is TRBJ1-2; 7 nucleotides agree with TRBD1. Germline CDR1 reads SQVTM; CDR2 reads ANQGSEA. Trimming removed 7 bases from V and 8 bases from J; junction bases left unmatched: 13. The CDR3 spans 13 residues. The CDR3 DNA follows: TGCAGCGGTACTGACAGGGCTTCGGAAGGCTACACCTTC. Residues: CSGTDRASEGYTF.

The V and J genes are TRBV4-3 and TRBJ1-1; 8 bases are a match to TRBD1. Germline V gene data show CDR1 as LGHNA and CDR2 as YSLEER. V gave up 3 bases and J gave up 2 bases; unmatched junction bases: 5. The CDR3 is 15 residues long. In DNA form, the CDR3 reads TGCGCCAGCAGCCACTCGACAGGGGCTAACACTGAAGCTTTCTTT. It codes for CASSHSTGANTEAFF.

This chain links TRBV27 with TRBJ2-6; TRBD1 aligns across 9 bases. The length of the CDR3 is 20 residues. Germline V lookup: CDR1 MNHEY, CDR2 SMNVEV (reference sequence). The J segment lost 0 bases and the V segment lost 0 bases, leaving 9 bases of the junction unmatched. In DNA, the CDR3 is TGTGCCAGCAGTTTATCGGGACAGGGATCTACGAGCTCTGGGGCCAACGTCCTGACTTTC. Protein product: CASSLSGQGSTSSGANVLTF.

V usage is TRBV6-4 and J usage is TRBJ2-1; no definite D call. Trimming left V 0 bases short and J 6 bases short, with 6 bases between. Germline loops: CDR1 MRHNA, CDR2 SNTAGT. This CDR3 has 13 amino acids. The CDR3 loop is CASSDSNVNEQFF. DNA of the CDR3: TGTGCCAGCAGTGACTCGAACGTCAATGAGCAGTTCTTC.

This clone was detected only once. In the same sample, other DNA sequences code for this CDR3. This chain joins TRBV6-6 and TRBJ2-7; 10 bases agree with TRBD1. The CDR3 length is 15 residues. V dropped 5 bases and J dropped 1; count of bases not matched to a gene: 5. Germline V lookup: CDR1 MNHNY, CDR2 SVGAGI (reference sequence). The CDR3 protein is CASSDPGQGSYEQYF. The CDR3 DNA reads TGTGCCAGCAGTGATCCGGGACAGGGGTCCTACGAGCAGTACTTC.

CDR3 nucleotides: TGTGCCAGCAGTTTAAGGGGACTAGCGGGGGCCCAACTCTACGAGCAGTACTTC. Translating gives CASSLRGLAGAQLYEQYF. V gene TRBV27 combines with J gene TRBJ2-7; TRBD2 matches 14 bases. J lost 3 bases, V lost 2 bases, and 9 bases had no gene match. CDR1 is MNHEY, CDR2 SMNVEV, per germline (reference sequence). The CDR3 is 18 amino acids.

This chain links TRBV6-1 with TRBJ2-7; D unclear. There are 13 residues in the CDR3. Trimming pared 1 base from V and 2 bases from J, leaving 6 bases between. Germline CDR1 MNHNS, CDR2 SASEGT. The CDR3 sequence: CASSEVRAYEQYF. The CDR3, as DNA: TGTGCCAGCAGTGAAGTTAGGGCCTACGAGCAGTACTTC.

This chain uses TRBV27 with TRBJ1-1; the D is unclear. This CDR3 has 13 residues. CDR1 is MNHEY, CDR2 SMNVEV, per germline (reference sequence). The germline V and J ends were trimmed by 4 bases and 5 bases, with 11 bases remaining between them. CDR3 region: CASSSPEGTEAFF. CDR3 in DNA: TGTGCCAGCAGTTCTCCGGAGGGTACTGAAGCTTTCTTT.

V and J are TRBV5-6 and TRBJ2-6; 10 bases are shared with TRBD2. V trimming: 3 bases; J trimming: 0 bases; junction bases outside the gene matches: 6. Germline V lookup: CDR1 SGHDT, CDR2 YYEEEE. This CDR3 is 18 amino acids long. CDR3 DNA: TGTGCCAGCAGCTGGCTAGCGGGGGCCCTCTCTGGGGCCAACGTCCTGACTTTC. It yields the protein CASSWLAGALSGANVLTF.

This chain links TRBV9 with TRBJ2-3; D may match TRBD1 or TRBD2 (5 bases each). The V and J ends lost 2 bases and 2 bases respectively, with 15 bases between them. The germline V gene encodes CDR1 SGDLS and CDR2 YYNGEE. This CDR3 has 16 residues. The CDR3 region is CASSVRQSSTTDTQYF. The CDR3 DNA sequence: TGTGCCAGCAGCGTGCGACAGTCTAGCACCACAGATACGCAGTATTTT.

This sequence joins TRBV19 and TRBJ2-5; TRBD2 agrees at 7 bases. Germline CDR1 is LNHDA and CDR2 is SQIVND (reference sequence). There are 13 residues in the CDR3. The V and J ends lost 7 bases and 3 bases, in that order; junction bases with no gene match: 5. CDR3 nucleotides: TGTGCCAGTAAACGTGCGGGGGAAGAGACCCAGTACTTC. As protein: CASKRAGEETQYF.

The rearrangement uses TRBV5-1 and TRBJ2-3; a weak D match, TRBD2 (6 bases). Trimming took 0 bases from V and 3 from J, leaving 11 bases between them. The CDR3 extends over 15 amino acids. Germline assignment: CDR1 SGHRS and CDR2 YFSETQ. CDR3 in DNA: TGCGCCAGCAGCTTGGGAGTTGCGGGGACAGATACGCAGTATTTT. Protein sequence: CASSLGVAGTDTQYF.

The V call is TRBV4-1, the J call TRBJ1-1; D unresolved. The CDR3 sequence is 16 residues long. V lost 0 bases to trimming and J lost 1 base, with 12 bases between them. Per the germline V gene, CDR1 is MGHRA and CDR2 is YSYEKL. Written as DNA, the CDR3 is TGCGCCAGCAGCCAAGATCTCGCCTACAAGAACACTGAAGCTTTCTTT. It translates to CASSQDLAYKNTEAFF.

The gene calls are TRBV29-1 and TRBJ2-2, with D perhaps matching TRBD1 (6 bases). CDR1 SQVTM and CDR2 ANQGSEA come from the germline V gene. The CDR3 loop spans 15 amino acids. Trimming cost V 6 bases and J 0 bases, with 14 bases left between them. In DNA form, the CDR3 reads TGCAGCGTAGCGACGACAGGCCCGAACACCGGGGAGCTGTTTTTT. Translating gives CSVATTGPNTGELFF.

The genes are TRBV4-1 and TRBJ2-2; D remains ambiguous. The CDR3 length is 12 residues. Germline V gene sequence: CDR1 MGHRA, CDR2 YSYEKL. V lost 1 base to trimming and J lost 6 bases, with 3 bases between them. The CDR3 sequence: CASSQGSGELFF. CDR3 DNA sequence: TGCGCCAGCAGCCAAGGGTCCGGGGAGCTGTTTTTT.

This clone was recorded only once. DNA of the CDR3: TGTGCCATCAGTGAGGTCGGAGATGGGAATGAGCAGTTCTTC. It codes for CAISEVGDGNEQFF. This chain connects TRBV10-3 to TRBJ2-1; no clear D. This CDR3 has 14 amino acids. The germline V and J ends were trimmed by 2 bases and 7 bases, with 12 bases remaining between them. Germline V gives CDR1 ENHRY, CDR2 SYGVKD.